The rows below give T cell receptor beta chains drawn from one sample of a study of blood T cell repertoires in COVID-19. Profiled with immunoSEQ multiplex PCR; TCRdb holds only in-frame clones, not every one. The table has roughly 150,000 clones, 65% to 80% seen once. The material sequenced was PBMCs or T cells enriched from blood (not recorded which). The receptors stem from a woman between 70 and 85 years old in a cohort exposed to, infected with or recovered from COVID-19 (not recorded which). The CDR3 runs from the conserved cysteine through the conserved F or W.

j_call v_call cdr3_aa
TRBJ2-1 TRBV11-1 CASSGNRDREFF
TRBJ2-7 TRBV7-9 CASSSAGGSFGSYEQYF
TRBJ2-1 TRBV30 CAGTRGTSSYNEQFF
TRBJ1-5 TRBV7-9 CASSLVVGAYNQPQHF
TRBJ1-1 TRBV11-2 CASRGQLMNTEAFF
TRBJ2-1 TRBV24-1 CATSGGGGGSYNEQFF
TRBJ2-2 TRBV9 CASSVEPSDGELFF
TRBJ2-7 TRBV6-5 CASSYSRSAMIYEQYF
TRBJ1-5 TRBV6-5 CASSTTGQPNQPQHF
TRBJ1-1 TRBV6-5 CAVVPEGNTEAFF
TRBJ2-5 TRBV5-1 CASSLGGLTQETQYF
TRBJ2-7 TRBV7-8 CASSPGVGTAPTKQYF
TRBJ1-1 TRBV4-2 CASSQEDTLTEAFF
TRBJ2-5 TRBV24-1 CATSIVGSGRETQYF
TRBJ1-6 TRBV30 CAWTTGFNNSPLHF
TRBJ2-1 TRBV7-3 CASSTRHLSSYNEQFF
TRBJ2-5 TRBV5-6 CASSLPGGETQYF
TRBJ2-1 TRBV11-3 CASSQWSGRRTYNEQFF
TRBJ1-1 TRBV5-5 CASSWYRQFTEAFF
TRBJ2-1 TRBV5-1 CASSLSGSSYNEQFF
TRBJ2-5 TRBV5-1 CASSSGLAGGETQYF
TRBJ2-2 TRBV6-6 CASSPGQGWTGELFF
TRBJ1-2 TRBV10-3 CAIKKQGQGALGYTF
TRBJ1-1 TRBV5-6 CASSLAVNTEAFF
TRBJ2-7 TRBV4-1 CASSQQGSYEQYF
TRBJ2-1 TRBV19 CASSITPPGQGAKDEQFF
TRBJ2-1 TRBV7-6 CASSMALGLSGRYNEQFF
TRBJ1-2 TRBV7-9 CASSLGAGSYGYTF
TRBJ1-2 TRBV7-9 CASSPGTGFGNYGYTF
TRBJ1-2 TRBV3-1/TRBV3-2 CASSHRTGRGYTF
TRBJ1-1 TRBV12-3/TRBV12-4 CASSRENTEAFF
TRBJ2-7 TRBV11-3 CASSFLIAGAAYEQYF
TRBJ2-1 TRBV6-5 CASILSSPGYNEQFF
TRBJ1-2 TRBV6-2/TRBV6-3 CASSPRQGSDANYGYTF
TRBJ2-1 TRBV7-2 CASSTLAGRIYNEQFF
TRBJ2-7 TRBV5-1 CASSRGTGTYEQYF
TRBJ2-3 TRBV5-1 CASSLEQGAADTQYF
TRBJ1-1 TRBV28 CASSSATGGSTEAFF
TRBJ2-2 TRBV18 CASSPQGQGTGELFF